These T cell receptor beta chains were read from a single sample in a study of T cells after yellow fever vaccination. One entry per CDR3 protein results from TCRdb running MiXCR on the 5' RACE reads. The sample consists of around 300,000 distinct CDR3 sequences, approximately 13% of them appearing once. The sample was CD4+ T cells sorted from PBMCs, taken 45 days after the yellow fever booster vaccination. The receptors stem from a man in his thirties or forties who received the YFV17D yellow fever vaccine. Both conserved end residues are part of each CDR3. The D gene is left open where the match is weak. Expanded clones get a size class; other rows say once, few or many, or leave the size out.

CDR3: CSARVGQGFYGYTF
D: TRBD1
size: few
V: TRBV20-1

CDR3: CSAYRKGGLYEQYF
D: TRBD1
size: few
V: TRBV20-1

CDR3: CASITAGTPKTEAFF
D: .
size: few
V: TRBV3-1

CDR3: CASTPDSPTGELFF
D: .
size: .
V: TRBV12-3/TRBV12-4

CDR3: CASSLRLASTGELFF
D: TRBD2
size: many
V: TRBV6-2/TRBV6-3

CDR3: CASSPTGGPRTDTQYF
D: TRBD2
size: .
V: TRBV12-3/TRBV12-4

CDR3: CASSQGLTVINPYGYTF
D: .
size: few
V: TRBV3-1

CDR3: CATSPVGLTANYGYTF
D: .
size: few
V: TRBV15

CDR3: CSPHSNEQFF
D: .
size: few
V: TRBV20-1

CDR3: CSAWDSSSYNEQSF
D: TRBD1
size: .
V: TRBV20-1